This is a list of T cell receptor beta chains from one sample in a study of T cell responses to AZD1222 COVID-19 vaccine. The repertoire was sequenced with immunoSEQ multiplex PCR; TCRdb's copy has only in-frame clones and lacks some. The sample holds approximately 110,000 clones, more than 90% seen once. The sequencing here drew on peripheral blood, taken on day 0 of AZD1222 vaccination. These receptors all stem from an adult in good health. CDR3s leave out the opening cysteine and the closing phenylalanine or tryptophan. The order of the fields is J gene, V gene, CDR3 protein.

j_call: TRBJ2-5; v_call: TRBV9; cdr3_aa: ASSVGGRISETQY
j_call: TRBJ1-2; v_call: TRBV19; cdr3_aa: ASRKGYSTPANYGYT
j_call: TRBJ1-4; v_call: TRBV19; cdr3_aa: ASKTTGTEEKLF
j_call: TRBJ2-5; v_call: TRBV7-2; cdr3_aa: ASSLGGTATQETQY
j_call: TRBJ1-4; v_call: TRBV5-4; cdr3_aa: ASSSTRPGTGDEKLF
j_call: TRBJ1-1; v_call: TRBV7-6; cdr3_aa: ASSPQGVGNTEAF
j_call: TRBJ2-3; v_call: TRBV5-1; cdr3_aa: ASSHGLAGATDTQY
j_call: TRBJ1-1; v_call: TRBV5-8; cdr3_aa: ASAREIRAEAF
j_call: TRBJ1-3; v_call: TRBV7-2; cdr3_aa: ASSLDRGSGNTIY
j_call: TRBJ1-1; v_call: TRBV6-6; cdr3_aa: ASSYRGDGGTEAF
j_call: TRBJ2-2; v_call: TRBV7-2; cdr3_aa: ASSKGGGPNTGELF
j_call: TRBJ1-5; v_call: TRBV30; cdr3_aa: AWSVRGRGLPQH
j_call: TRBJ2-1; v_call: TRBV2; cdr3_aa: ASSAQINEQF
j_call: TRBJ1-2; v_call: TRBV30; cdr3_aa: AWNLGNYGYT
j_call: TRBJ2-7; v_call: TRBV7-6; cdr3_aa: ASSRGQGVSYEQY
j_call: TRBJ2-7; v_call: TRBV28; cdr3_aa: ASSRGTSGGYEQY
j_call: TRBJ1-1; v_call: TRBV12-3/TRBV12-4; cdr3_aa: ASSLASEAF
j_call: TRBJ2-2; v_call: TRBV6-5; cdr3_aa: ASSYRQGAGELF
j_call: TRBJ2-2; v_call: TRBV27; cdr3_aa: ASTFTGPLTGELF
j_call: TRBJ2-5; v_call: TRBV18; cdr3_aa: ASSRGQGGGETQY